Below, one T cell receptor (beta chain) is given with its context. This sample stems from a study of PD-L1 blockade in urothelial cancer. The wider study: Analysis of blood occurred 3 weeks (second dose) and 6 weeks after treatment start.

TCRdb's copy holds only in-frame clones and misses some; the assay was immunoSEQ multiplex PCR. This repertoire shows some 41,000 clones, more than 75% found once; its top ten account for roughly an eighth. Per germline, CDR1 SGHDT and CDR2 YYEEEE. Trimming cost V 4 bases and J 8 bases; bases outside gene matches: 14. CDR3 length: 16 residues. The TCR sequence derives from a woman aged 55-70 years with urothelial cancer. The sample consisted of PBMCs, taken around atezolizumab (anti-PD-L1) treatment. The V call is TRBV5-6, the J call TRBJ1-4, with TRBD1 identical over 7 bases. The CDR3 DNA reads as TGTGCCAGCAGCGAACGCCGAATAGGGGGCAGGGAAAAACTGTTTTTT. Amino acid sequence: CASSERRIGGREKLFF.